These T cell receptor beta chains were read from a single sample in a study of T cell repertoires in cytomegalovirus infection. TCRdb re-called the reads with MiXCR, one entry per CDR3 protein. The data show hundreds of thousands of distinct CDR3 sequences, about 8.8% seen once. Specimen: PBMCs. The receptors originated from a human donor in good health (CMV status not recorded). Some clones in this sample may be carry-over from other donors' samples. CDR3s include the opening cysteine and the closing phenylalanine or tryptophan. The order of the fields is D gene, clone size, V gene, J gene, CDR3 protein, CDR3 DNA. A D gene is named only where the DNA matches it firmly. Not all rows give a size; the values are once, few, many and, for expanded clones, a class.

TRBD2,many,TRBV12-3/TRBV12-4,TRBJ2-2,CASVTSGGAVGTGELFF,TGTGCCAGCGTCACTAGCGGGGGGGCCGTAGGCACCGGGGAGCTGTTTTTT
.,.,TRBV11-2,TRBJ2-1,CASSLGGGTSGHEQFF,TGTGCCAGCAGCTTAGGGGGAGGAACTTCGGGGCATGAGCAGTTCTTC
.,many,TRBV7-9,TRBJ2-7,CASSPPGGQYYEQYF,TGTGCCAGCAGCCCACCCGGAGGACAGTACTACGAGCAGTACTTC
.,.,TRBV7-8,TRBJ2-2,CASSQFSRRINTGELFF,TGTGCCAGCAGCCAGTTTAGCAGGAGGATAAACACCGGGGAGCTGTTTTTT
TRBD1,few,TRBV29-1,TRBJ1-2,CSGWTGERFYGYTF,TGCAGCGGCTGGACAGGGGAGCGCTTCTATGGCTACACCTTC
TRBD1,few,TRBV29-1,TRBJ2-1,CSVERGQGNEQFF,TGCAGCGTTGAGAGGGGACAGGGGAATGAGCAGTTCTTC
TRBD2,many,TRBV5-1,TRBJ2-1,CASSLGTSGVRSSYNEQFF,TGCGCCAGCAGCCTAGGGACTAGCGGGGTTCGGAGCTCCTACAATGAGCAGTTCTTC
.,many,TRBV7-9,TRBJ2-3,CASSLKYGLSRWGPKADTQYF,TGTGCCAGCAGCTTAAAGTATGGTTTGAGTCGTTGGGGACCTAAGGCGGATACGCAGTATTTT
.,.,TRBV7-9,TRBJ2-3,CASLSVGGADTQYF,TGTGCCAGCCTCTCCGTCGGGGGCGCAGATACGCAGTATTTT
.,many,TRBV7-2,TRBJ1-1,CASSSGRGNVAFF,TGTGCCAGCAGCTCGGGACGGGGGAACGTTGCTTTCTTT
.,many,TRBV7-2,TRBJ1-2,CASSLTAGANYGYTF,TGTGCCAGCAGCTTAACGGCAGGGGCCAACTATGGCTACACCTTC
TRBD2,many,TRBV7-2,TRBJ2-5,CASTRGGRETQYF,TGTGCCAGCACCCGGGGGGGCAGGGAGACCCAGTACTTC
.,few,TRBV20-1,TRBJ2-3,CSTPDTSTDTQYF,TGCAGTACACCGGACACTAGCACAGATACGCAGTATTTT
.,many,TRBV12-3/TRBV12-4,TRBJ2-1,CASTLRDGSYNEQFF,TGTGCCAGCACTCTCCGGGACGGCTCCTACAATGAGCAGTTCTTC
.,many,TRBV7-9,TRBJ2-3,CASSLGLNTQYF,TGTGCCAGCAGCCTCGGGCTAAACACGCAGTATTTT
.,many,TRBV7-2,TRBJ2-5,CASSLGGQPQETQYF,TGTGCCAGCAGCTTAGGTGGACAGCCCCAAGAGACCCAGTACTTC
TRBD1,many,TRBV12-3/TRBV12-4,TRBJ2-2,CASGQGANRNTGELFF,TGTGCCAGCGGACAGGGGGCGAATCGGAACACCGGGGAGCTGTTTTTT
.,many,TRBV7-2,TRBJ1-2,CASSLQFYGYTF,TGTGCCAGCAGCTTGCAGTTCTATGGCTACACCTTC
TRBD1,many,TRBV6-5,TRBJ2-7,CASSYSRPGTGSYEQYF,TGTGCCAGCAGTTACTCGCGGCCTGGGACAGGGAGCTACGAGCAGTACTTC
.,.,TRBV5-4,TRBJ2-7,CASSPQPGTQTREQYF,TGTGCCAGCAGCCCACAACCGGGAACCCAAACACGCGAGCAGTACTTC
.,.,TRBV24-1,TRBJ2-1,CATSFETANYNEQFF,TGTGCCACCAGTTTTGAGACAGCGAACTACAATGAGCAGTTCTTC
TRBD2,many,TRBV19,TRBJ2-1,CASSIDLGTISYNEQFF,TGTGCCAGTAGTATAGATCTAGGGACTATCTCCTACAATGAGCAGTTCTTC
.,many,TRBV24-1,TRBJ2-1,CATSDLDYNEQFF,TGTGCCACCAGTGATTTGGACTACAATGAGCAGTTCTTC
.,few,TRBV3-1,TRBJ1-1,CASSLSGTTNTEAFF,TGTGCCAGCAGCCTTTCCGGGACAACGAACACTGAAGCTTTCTTT